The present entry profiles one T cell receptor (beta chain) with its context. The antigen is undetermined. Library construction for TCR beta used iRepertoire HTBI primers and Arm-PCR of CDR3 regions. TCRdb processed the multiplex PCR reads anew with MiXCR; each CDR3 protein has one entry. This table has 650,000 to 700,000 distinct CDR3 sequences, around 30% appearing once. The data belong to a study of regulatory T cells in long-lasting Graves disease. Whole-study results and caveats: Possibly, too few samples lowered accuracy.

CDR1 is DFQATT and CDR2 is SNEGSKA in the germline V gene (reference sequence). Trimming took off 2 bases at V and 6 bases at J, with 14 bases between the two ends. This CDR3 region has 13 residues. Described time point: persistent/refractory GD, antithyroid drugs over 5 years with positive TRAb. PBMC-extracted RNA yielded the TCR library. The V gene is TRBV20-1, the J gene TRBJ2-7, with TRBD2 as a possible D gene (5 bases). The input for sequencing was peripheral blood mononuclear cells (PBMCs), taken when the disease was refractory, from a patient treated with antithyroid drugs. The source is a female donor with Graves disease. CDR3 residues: CSARRAGGSEQYF. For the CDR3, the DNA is TGCAGTGCTAGACGCGCGGGCGGATCCGAGCAGTACTTC.